Sequencing of this TCR beta chain was carried out in a study of cytomegalovirus exposure and HLA in healthy donors. Study observations and caveats: Reported performance of the classifier showed diagnosis of cytomegalovirus status with high specificity and sensitivity. The authors listed around 150 TCR beta chains as cytomegalovirus-associated. Most TCRs appeared rarely, but some public TCRs recurred in many donors.

Germline V gene data show CDR1 as SGDLS and CDR2 as YYNGEE. The CDR3 spans 16 residues. The junction had 6 bases not matched to a gene; V was cut back by 0 bases and J by 4 bases. A word on this clone: The antigen remains undetermined.

Sequencing was performed with immunoSEQ multiplex PCR; in TCRdb, only in-frame clones are kept and a portion is missing. The profile covers around 220,000 clones, with around four fifths appearing a single time and more than 12% taken by the ten largest. This TCR came from a woman aged 30 to 39 in good health and CMV-seropositive. V gene TRBV9 combines with J gene TRBJ2-3, with 9 bases that match TRBD2. Sample: PBMCs. CDR3 nucleotides: TGTGCCAGCAGCGTAGGAAATAGCGGGAGCGCAGATACGCAGTATTTT. It yields the protein CASSVGNSGSADTQYF.